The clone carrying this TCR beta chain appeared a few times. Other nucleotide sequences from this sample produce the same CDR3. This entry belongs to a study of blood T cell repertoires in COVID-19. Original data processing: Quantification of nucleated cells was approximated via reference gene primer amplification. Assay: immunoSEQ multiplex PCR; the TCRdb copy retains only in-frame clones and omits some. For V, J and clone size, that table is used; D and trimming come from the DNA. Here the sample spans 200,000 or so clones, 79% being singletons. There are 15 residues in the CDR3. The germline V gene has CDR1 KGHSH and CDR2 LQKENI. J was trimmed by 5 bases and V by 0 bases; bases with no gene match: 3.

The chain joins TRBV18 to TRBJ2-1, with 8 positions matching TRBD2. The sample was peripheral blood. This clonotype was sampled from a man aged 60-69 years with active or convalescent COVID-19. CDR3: CASSPPSGGNNEQFF. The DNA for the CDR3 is TGTGCCAGCTCACCACCGAGCGGGGGCAACAATGAGCAGTTCTTC. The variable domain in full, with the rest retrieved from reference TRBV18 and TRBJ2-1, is NAGVMQNPRHLVRRRGQEARLRCSPMKGHSHVYWYRQLPEEGLKFMVYLQKENIIDESGMPKERFSAEFPKEGPSILRIQQVVRGDSAAYFCASSPPSGGNNEQFFGPGTRLTVL.